The following is a TCR beta chain sequence with its context. These data originate in a study of blood T cell repertoires in COVID-19. Across the study: From the United States, Italy and Spain came samples of acute and convalescent COVID-19. PBMCs, B-cell-depleted T cells, or T cells were the source of the cDNA or gDNA that made up the material.

CDR1 is SGHKS, CDR2 YYEKEE, per germline (reference sequence). The CDR3 sequence is 15 residues long. Trimming took 4 bases from V and 0 from J; bases not matched to a gene: 6. Sequencing used immunoSEQ multiplex PCR; TCRdb keeps in-frame clones, though not all of them. The repertoire holds hundreds of thousands of clones, 83% seen once, with over 8.5% in the top ten. Sequences were obtained from peripheral blood. The TCR was taken from a woman aged 45-59 years who had recovered from COVID-19. V gene TRBV5-5 combines with J gene TRBJ2-7; TRBD1 agrees at 8 bases. CDR3 region: CASSGRTGTSYEQYF. DNA for the CDR3: TGTGCCAGCAGCGGCCGGACAGGGACCTCCTACGAGCAGTACTTC.